The source of this T cell receptor (beta chain) is a study of T-cell reconstitution after alpha-beta-depleted transplantation in children. General study points: Surviving recipient T cells and thymic progenitors accounted for the high day-60 TCRbeta diversity observed in some patients. Newly generated T cells supplied most T-cell counts and diversity one year post-transplant. Several hundred expanded graft clones reportedly were the source of alpha-beta T cells about two months after transplant.

Using unique molecular identifiers, the investigators prepared the TCRbeta library. TCRdb reanalysed the PCR reads using MiXCR and keeps one entry per CDR3 protein. The profile shows about a million distinct CDR3 sequences, about 31% of them singletons. CDR1 MNHEY and CDR2 SMNVEV come from the germline V gene (reference sequence). Losses at the gene ends were 5 bases for V and 3 bases for J; bases not matched to a gene: 7. CDR3 length: 15 amino acids. This clonotype was seen a single time. The antigen is unknown. The material sequenced was PBMCs, mostly from graft donor cells, taken 360 days after TCRalphabeta/CD19-depleted stem cell transplant. The chain couples TRBV27 to TRBJ1-1, with 9 bases identical to TRBD1. The receptor was derived from a boy under three years old who had a stem cell transplant for SCID, so the T cells may come from the graft donor. The CDR3 loop is CASSRDRGSDTEAFF. The CDR3 DNA reads TGTGCCAGCAGTCGAGACAGGGGGTCTGACACTGAAGCTTTCTTT.